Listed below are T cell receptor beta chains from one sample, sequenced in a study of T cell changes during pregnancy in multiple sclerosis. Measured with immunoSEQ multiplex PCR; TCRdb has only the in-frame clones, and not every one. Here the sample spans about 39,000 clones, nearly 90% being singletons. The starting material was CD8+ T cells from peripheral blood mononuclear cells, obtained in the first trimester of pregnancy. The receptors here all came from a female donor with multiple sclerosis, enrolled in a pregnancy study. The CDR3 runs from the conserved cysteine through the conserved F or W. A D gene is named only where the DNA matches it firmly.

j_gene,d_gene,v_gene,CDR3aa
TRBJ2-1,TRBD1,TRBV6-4,CASSEQGIGEQFF
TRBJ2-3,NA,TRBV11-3,CASSPSPLRYDTQYF
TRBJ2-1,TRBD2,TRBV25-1,CASGEYFSSGGYFNEQFF
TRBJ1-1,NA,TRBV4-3,CASSQGGHPTEAFF
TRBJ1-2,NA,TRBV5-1,CASSLESRNYGYTF
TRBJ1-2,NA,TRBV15,CATSRVYPDKGYTF
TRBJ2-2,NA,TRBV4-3,CASSSSEAENTGELFF
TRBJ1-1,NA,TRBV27,CASSLEPQVLNTEAFF
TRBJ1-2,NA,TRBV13,CASSLMGAVDGYTF
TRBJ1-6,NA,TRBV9,CASSVEVQNSPLHF
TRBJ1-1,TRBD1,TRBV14,CASSPRDRAFEAFF
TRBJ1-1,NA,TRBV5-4,CASSLLDNTEAFF
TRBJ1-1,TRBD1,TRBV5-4,CASSLTGTGFMNTEAFF
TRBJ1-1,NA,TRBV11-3,CASSVTGSTEAFF
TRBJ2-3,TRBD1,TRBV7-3,CASSPRDRDGTDTQYF
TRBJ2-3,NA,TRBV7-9,CASSLGIAAGSTDTQYF
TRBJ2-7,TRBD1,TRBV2,CASSEAGTGGEQYF
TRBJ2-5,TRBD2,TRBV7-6,CASSLPASGGTVGDQETQYF
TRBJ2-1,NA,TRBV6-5,CASGVNGGRGNEQFF
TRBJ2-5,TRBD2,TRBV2,CASTGLAGGKETQYF
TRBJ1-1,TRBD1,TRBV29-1,CSVEGLGQGRAFF
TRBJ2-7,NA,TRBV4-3,CASSQGDGATYEQYF
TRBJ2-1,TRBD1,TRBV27,CASSPMGQGANEQFF
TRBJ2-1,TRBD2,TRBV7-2,CASSLPRGGSSYNEQFF
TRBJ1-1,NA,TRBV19,CASSSSADTEAFF
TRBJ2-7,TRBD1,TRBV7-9,CASSPGTGHYEQYF
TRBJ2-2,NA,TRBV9,CASSPQGPGELFF
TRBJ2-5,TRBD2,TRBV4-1,CASSRETSGQETQYF
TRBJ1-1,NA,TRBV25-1,CASSELWGHTEAFF
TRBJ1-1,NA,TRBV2,CALREGLVDTEAFF
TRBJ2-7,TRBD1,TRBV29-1,CSGGQGAYEQYF
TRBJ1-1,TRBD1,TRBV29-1,CSGVTGDVTEAFF
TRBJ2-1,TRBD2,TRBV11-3,CASSSGEGSYNEQFF
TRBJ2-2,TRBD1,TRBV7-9,CASSTRQGEAGELFF
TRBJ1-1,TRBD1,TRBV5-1,CASSLAYRGMTEAFF
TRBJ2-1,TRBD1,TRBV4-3,CASSQGGQGDYNEQFF
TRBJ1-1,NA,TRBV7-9,CASSLGGGAGAFF
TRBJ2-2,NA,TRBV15,CATSRDPYTGELFF
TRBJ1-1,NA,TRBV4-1,CASSPLGDDTEAFF
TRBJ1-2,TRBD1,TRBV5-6,CASSEAGGFNYGYTF
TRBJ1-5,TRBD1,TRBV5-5,CASSSSTGGNQPQHF